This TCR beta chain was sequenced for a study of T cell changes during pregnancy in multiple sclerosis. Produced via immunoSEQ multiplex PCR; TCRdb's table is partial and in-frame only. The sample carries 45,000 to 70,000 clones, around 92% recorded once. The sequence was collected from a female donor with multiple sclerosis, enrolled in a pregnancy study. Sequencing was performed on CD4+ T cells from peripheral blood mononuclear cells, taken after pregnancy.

This CDR3 is CASSFPMVRTENTEAFF. CDR3 sequence (DNA): TGTGCCAGCAGCTTCCCTATGGTTAGGACAGAGAACACTGAAGCTTTCTTT. This rearrangement joins TRBV7-8 to TRBJ1-1, with a possible D match to TRBD1 (6 bases). Trimming shortened V by 3 bases and J by 1 base, and 18 bases separated the two germline ends. Germline V gene data show CDR1 as SGHVS and CDR2 as FQNEAQ. CDR3 length equals 17 residues.